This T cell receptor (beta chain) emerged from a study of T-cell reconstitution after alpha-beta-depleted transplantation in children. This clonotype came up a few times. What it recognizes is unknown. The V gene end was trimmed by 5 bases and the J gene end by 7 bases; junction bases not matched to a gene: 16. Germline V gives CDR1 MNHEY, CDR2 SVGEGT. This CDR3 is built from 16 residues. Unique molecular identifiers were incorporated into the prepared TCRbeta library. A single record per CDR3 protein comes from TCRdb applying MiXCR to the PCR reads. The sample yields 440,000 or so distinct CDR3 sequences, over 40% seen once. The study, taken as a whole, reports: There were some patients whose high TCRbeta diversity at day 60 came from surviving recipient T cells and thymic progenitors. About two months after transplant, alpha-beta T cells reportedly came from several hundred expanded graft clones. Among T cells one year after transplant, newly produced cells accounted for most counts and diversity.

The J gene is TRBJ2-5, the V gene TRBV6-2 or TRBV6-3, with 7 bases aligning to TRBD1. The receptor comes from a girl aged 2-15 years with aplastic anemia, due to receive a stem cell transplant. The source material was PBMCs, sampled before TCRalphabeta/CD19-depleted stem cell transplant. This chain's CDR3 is CASSTPTDRATRTQYF. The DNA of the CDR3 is TGTGCCAGCAGTACTCCCACCGACAGGGCGACACGGACCCAGTACTTC.